One and the same sample provided the 20 T cell receptor beta chains below, sequenced in a study of control samples from healthy donors and cancer patients. The method was immunoSEQ multiplex PCR; TCRdb's version includes in-frame clones alone and lacks a portion of them. The sample comprises 99,000 or so clones, 83% of which are singletons, and over 10% rests with the top ten. The sample was blood. The source is a woman aged 45-65 years in good health.

V gene TRBV19 combines with J gene TRBJ1-2; D possibly corresponds to TRBD1 (5 bases). Trimming took off 5 bases at V and 1 base at J, with 11 bases between the two ends. This CDR3 comprises 14 residues. The germline CDR1 and CDR2 sequences are LNHDA and SQIVND (reference sequence). CDR3 nucleotides: TGTGCCAGTAGTGTCCGGGGCCGTAACTATGGCTACACCTTC. It codes for CASSVRGRNYGYTF.

The V and J genes are TRBV30 and TRBJ2-1, with 10 bases identical to TRBD2. Germline V gives CDR1 GTSNPN, CDR2 SVGIG (reference sequence). Unmatched junction bases numbered 7, after V lost 7 bases and J lost 7 bases. The CDR3 runs to 13 residues. CDR3 sequence: CASEREGANEQFF. The CDR3 DNA reads TGTGCCTCCGAGCGGGAGGGCGCGAATGAGCAGTTCTTC.

The chain joins TRBV19 to TRBJ2-2, with D possibly being TRBD1 (5 bases). The length of the CDR3 is 14 residues. Trimming took 5 bases from V and 6 from J, leaving 13 bases between them. Looked up from germline, CDR1 is LNHDA and CDR2 is SQIVND (reference sequence). The CDR3, as DNA: TGTGCCAGTAGTGGCCATGGGGCTGCCGGGGAGCTGTTTTTT. Protein: CASSGHGAAGELFF.

This rearrangement joins TRBV6-6 to TRBJ2-1, with D perhaps matching TRBD2 (6 bases). V lost 6 bases, J lost 0 bases, and 15 bases lay in between. CDR1 is MNHNY and CDR2 is SVGAGI in the germline V gene (reference sequence). CDR3 length: 16 amino acids. In nucleotides, the CDR3 is TGTGCCAGCAGCCTCGAGCGGGTTAGCTCCTACAATGAGCAGTTCTTC. As protein: CASSLERVSSYNEQFF.

V usage is TRBV5-1 and J usage is TRBJ2-5; 7 positions agree with TRBD1. CDR1 SGHRS and CDR2 YFSETQ come from the germline V gene. This CDR3 has 15 residues. V lost 4 bases, J lost 9 bases, and 15 bases stayed unmatched. CDR3 protein: CASSLRGQGNTAQYF. CDR3 in DNA: TGCGCCAGCAGCCTGAGGGGGCAGGGGAACACGGCCCAGTACTTC.

The rearrangement uses TRBV6-5 and TRBJ1-2; 7 bases fit TRBD1. CDR3 size: 13 residues. V gave up 5 bases and J gave up 5 bases; unmatched junction bases: 5. The V gene's germline CDR1 is MNHEY and CDR2 SVGAGI. The CDR3 region has the DNA TGTGCCAGCAGTATCGCAGGGGGGTATGGCTACACCTTC. This sequence encodes CASSIAGGYGYTF.

V usage is TRBV4-3 and J usage is TRBJ2-7; D is uncertain. Trimming took off 0 bases at V and 6 bases at J, with 15 bases between the two ends. CDR1 is LGHNA and CDR2 is YSLEER in the germline V gene. The CDR3 has 15 residues. The CDR3 bases are TGCGCCAGCAGCCAAGATGTGACGCTTTTGGGCGAGCAGTACTTC. This translates into CASSQDVTLLGEQYF.

For the CDR3, the DNA is TGTGCCAGCAGCCTTACTAGCGGGGTCAACAATGAGCAGTTCTTC. Residues: CASSLTSGVNNEQFF. The rearrangement links TRBV9 to TRBJ2-1; 10 positions match TRBD2. Germline trimming cut 4 bases from V and 5 bases from J; bases unmatched to any gene: 6. CDR1 SGDLS and CDR2 YYNGEE come from the germline V gene. This CDR3 contains 15 residues.

The chain is built from TRBV6-2 or TRBV6-3 and TRBJ1-2; D is ambiguous. The CDR3 runs to 15 residues. Germline V lookup: CDR1 MNHEY, CDR2 SVGEGT. V lost 0 bases and J lost 6, with 14 bases in between. This CDR3 reads CASSYSNGWEDGYTF. The CDR3, as DNA: TGTGCCAGCAGTTACTCGAATGGGTGGGAGGATGGCTACACCTTC.

The chain has TRBV10-3 and TRBJ1-5; D gene uncertain. With 0 bases removed from V and 4 bases from J, the gap between germline ends came to 10 bases. This CDR3 contains 15 residues. CDR1 is ENHRY and CDR2 is SYGVKD in the germline V gene. In nucleotides, the CDR3 is TGTGCCATCAGTGAGTCGGAGGTCATAAATCAGCCCCAGCATTTT. Translated: CAISESEVINQPQHF.

The chain uses TRBV7-3 and TRBJ2-1, with 9 nucleotides matching TRBD2. The CDR3 has 16 residues. CDR1 SGHTA and CDR2 FQGTGA come from the germline V gene. V trimming: 1 base; J trimming: 8 bases; junction bases outside the gene matches: 9. The CDR3 DNA follows: TGTGCCAGCAGCTTAATTTTTGCGGGAGGGTCCCATGAGCAGTTCTTC. Protein sequence: CASSLIFAGGSHEQFF.

V gene TRBV5-4 combines with J gene TRBJ2-1; perhaps TRBD1 as D (6 bases). V was pared by 4 bases and J by 14 bases, with 13 bases between. The CDR3 extends over 11 amino acids. CDR1 SGHNT and CDR2 YYREEE come from the germline V gene (reference sequence). As DNA, the CDR3 is TGTGCCAGCAGCAGAGACGCAGGGGAGTTCTTC. This translates into CASSRDAGEFF.

V is TRBV18 and J is TRBJ2-1; D could derive from TRBD1 or TRBD2 (5 bases each). The CDR3 is 12 amino acids. Trimming removed 2 bases from V and 9 bases from J, with 8 bases in between. Per the germline V gene, CDR1 is KGHSH and CDR2 is LQKENI. For the CDR3, the DNA is TGTGCCAGCTCACCAAAGGGGAGTGAGCAGTTCTTC. It translates to CASSPKGSEQFF.

Details on this clone: Different DNA sequences within this sample yield the same CDR3. The J gene is TRBJ1-4, the V gene TRBV2; no clear D gene. V lost 2 bases and J lost 8, with 9 bases in between. The CDR3 is made up of 13 amino acids. The V gene's germline CDR1 is SNHLY and CDR2 FYNNEI. DNA of the CDR3: TGTGCCAGCAGTGAATGGCAGGACGAAAAACTGTTTTTT. It encodes CASSEWQDEKLFF.

V is TRBV10-3 and J is TRBJ1-4, with D hard to call. CDR3 length: 14 residues. Germline values: CDR1 ENHRY, CDR2 SYGVKD. The V end was cut by 10 bases, the J end by 3 bases, with 15 bases between. CDR3 in amino acids: CATRKTEANEKLFF. The CDR3 DNA reads TGTGCCACCCGAAAGACCGAAGCTAATGAAAAACTGTTTTTT.

This clone was found once. The chain recombines TRBV7-9 with TRBJ2-1; tentative D call: TRBD1 (5 bases). V dropped 8 bases and J dropped 0 bases, with 11 bases sitting between them. The length of the CDR3 is 14 residues. Per the germline V gene, CDR1 is SEHNR and CDR2 is FQNEAQ (reference sequence). This CDR3 reads CASHRLNSYNEQFF. CDR3 nucleotide sequence: TGTGCCAGCCACAGGCTCAACTCCTACAATGAGCAGTTCTTC.

The CDR3 sequence is CASSIGRTGGLTGELFF. Written as DNA, the CDR3 is TGTGCCAGTAGTATAGGAAGGACAGGAGGTCTCACCGGGGAGCTGTTTTTT. The chain couples TRBV19 to TRBJ2-2; the match to TRBD1 covers 7 bases. In germline, CDR1 is LNHDA, CDR2 SQIVND (reference sequence). The length of the CDR3 is 17 residues. V shed 1 base and J 4 bases; nucleotides not matched to a gene: 9. The variable domain in full, with the rest retrieved from reference TRBV19 and TRBJ2-2, is DGGITQSPKYLFRKEGQNVTLSCEQNLNHDAMYWYRQDPGQGLRLIYYSQIVNDFQKGDIAEGYSVSREKKESFPLTVTSAQKNPTAFYLCASSIGRTGGLTGELFFGEGSRLTVL.

The chain joins TRBV6-6 to TRBJ2-7; D might be TRBD2 (6 bases). The CDR3 runs 12 residues. Trimming removed 0 bases at V and 7 bases at J, with 7 bases between. Germline V gene sequence: CDR1 MNHNY, CDR2 SVGAGI (reference sequence). The CDR3 sequence is CASSYSGGEQYF. The CDR3 DNA reads as TGTGCCAGCAGTTACTCGGGGGGAGAGCAGTACTTC.

This chain connects TRBV7-2 to TRBJ2-6; D is ambiguous. The CDR3 length is 15 residues. The germline V gene has CDR1 SGHTA and CDR2 FQGNSA. V was shortened by 1 base and J by 0 bases, with 4 bases between the two germline ends. The CDR3 loop is CASSLGGSGANVLTF. DNA for the CDR3: TGTGCCAGCAGCTTAGGGGGCTCTGGGGCCAACGTCCTGACTTTC.

This chain joins TRBV11-3 and TRBJ1-1, with 7 positions matching TRBD1. The germline gives CDR1 SGHNT, CDR2 YENEEA. This CDR3 has 14 residues. V was clipped by 1 base and J by 7 bases; unmatched bases: 6. The CDR3 DNA sequence: TGTGCCAGCAGCTTAGCCGGGACAGAGTTTGAAGCTTTCTTT. This codes for CASSLAGTEFEAFF.